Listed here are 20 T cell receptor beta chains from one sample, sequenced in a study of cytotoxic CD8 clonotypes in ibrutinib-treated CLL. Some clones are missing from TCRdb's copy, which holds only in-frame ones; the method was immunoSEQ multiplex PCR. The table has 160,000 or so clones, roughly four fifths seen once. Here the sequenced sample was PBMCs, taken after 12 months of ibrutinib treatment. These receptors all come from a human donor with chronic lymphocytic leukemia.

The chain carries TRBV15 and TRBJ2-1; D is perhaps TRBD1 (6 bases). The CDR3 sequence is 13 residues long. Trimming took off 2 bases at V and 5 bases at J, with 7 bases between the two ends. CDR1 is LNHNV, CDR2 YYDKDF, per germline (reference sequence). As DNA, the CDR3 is TGTGCCACCAGCAGACAGGGGAACAATGAGCAGTTCTTC. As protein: CATSRQGNNEQFF. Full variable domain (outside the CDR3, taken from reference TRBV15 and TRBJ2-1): DAMVIQNPRYQVTQFGKPVTLSCSQTLNHNVMYWYQQKSSQAPKLLFHYYDKDFNNEADTPDNFQSRRPNTSFCFLDIRSPGLGDTAMYLCATSRQGNNEQFFGPGTRLTVL.

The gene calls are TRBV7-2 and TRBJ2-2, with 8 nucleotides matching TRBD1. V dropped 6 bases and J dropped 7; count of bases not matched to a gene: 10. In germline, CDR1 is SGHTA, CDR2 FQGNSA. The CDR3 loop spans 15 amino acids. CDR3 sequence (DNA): TGTGCCAGCAGTTCCCTGCAGGGGGCAATCGGGGAGCTGTTTTTT. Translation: CASSSLQGAIGELFF.

CDR3 amino acids: CASSSEGYGYTF. The CDR3, as DNA: TGTGCCAGCAGCTCCGAGGGCTATGGCTACACCTTC. V usage is TRBV6-1 and J usage is TRBJ1-2; D gene uncertain. Trimming cost V 6 bases and J 4 bases, with 9 bases left between them. CDR1 and CDR2 (germline): MNHNS, SASEGT. The CDR3 extends over 12 amino acids.

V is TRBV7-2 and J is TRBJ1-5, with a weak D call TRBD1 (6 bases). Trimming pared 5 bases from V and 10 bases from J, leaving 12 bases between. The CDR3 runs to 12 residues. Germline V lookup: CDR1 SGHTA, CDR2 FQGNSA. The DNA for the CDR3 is TGTGCCAGCAGCCCGCAACAGGGCCCCCAGCATTTT. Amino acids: CASSPQQGPQHF.

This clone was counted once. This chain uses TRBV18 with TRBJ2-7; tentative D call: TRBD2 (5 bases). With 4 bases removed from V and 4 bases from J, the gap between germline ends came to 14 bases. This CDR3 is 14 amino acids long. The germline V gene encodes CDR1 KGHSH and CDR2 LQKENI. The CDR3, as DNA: TGTGCCAGCTCACTAGCGCGAGGGCTGTACGAGCAGTACTTC. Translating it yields CASSLARGLYEQYF. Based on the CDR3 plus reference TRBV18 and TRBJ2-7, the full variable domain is NAGVMQNPRHLVRRRGQEARLRCSPMKGHSHVYWYRQLPEEGLKFMVYLQKENIIDESGMPKERFSAEFPKEGPSILRIQQVVRGDSAAYFCASSLARGLYEQYFGPGTRLTVT.

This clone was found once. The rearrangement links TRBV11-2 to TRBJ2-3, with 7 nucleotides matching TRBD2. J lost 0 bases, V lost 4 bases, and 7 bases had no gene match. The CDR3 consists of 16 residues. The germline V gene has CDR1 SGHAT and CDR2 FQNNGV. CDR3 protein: CASSSRGGVSTDTQYF. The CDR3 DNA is TGTGCCAGCAGCTCCCGGGGAGGGGTTAGCACAGATACGCAGTATTTT. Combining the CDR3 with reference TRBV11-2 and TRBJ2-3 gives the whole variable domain EAGVAQSPRYKIIEKRQSVAFWCNPISGHATLYWYQQILGQGPKLLIQFQNNGVVDDSQLPKDRFSAERLKGVDSTLKIQPAKLEDSAVYLCASSSRGGVSTDTQYFGPGTRLTVL.

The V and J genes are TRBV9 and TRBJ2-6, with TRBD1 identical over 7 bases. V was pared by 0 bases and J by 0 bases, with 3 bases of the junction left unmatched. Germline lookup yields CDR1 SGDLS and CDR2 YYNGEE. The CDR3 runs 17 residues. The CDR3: CASSVGQGNSGANVLTF. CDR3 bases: TGTGCCAGCAGCGTAGGACAGGGAAACTCTGGGGCCAACGTCCTGACTTTC.

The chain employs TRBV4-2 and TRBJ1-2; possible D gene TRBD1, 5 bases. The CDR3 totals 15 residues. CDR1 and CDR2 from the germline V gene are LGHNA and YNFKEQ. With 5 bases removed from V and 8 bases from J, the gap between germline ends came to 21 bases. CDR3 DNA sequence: TGTGCCAGCAGCAAAAACACCGGGACGGCCCTCGGCTACACCTTC. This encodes CASSKNTGTALGYTF.

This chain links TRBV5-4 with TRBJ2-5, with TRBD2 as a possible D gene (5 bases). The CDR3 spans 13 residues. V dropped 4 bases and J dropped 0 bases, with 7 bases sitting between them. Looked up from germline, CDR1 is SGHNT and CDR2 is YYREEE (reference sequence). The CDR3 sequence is CASSREYQETQYF. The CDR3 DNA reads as TGTGCCAGCAGCAGGGAGTACCAAGAGACCCAGTACTTC.

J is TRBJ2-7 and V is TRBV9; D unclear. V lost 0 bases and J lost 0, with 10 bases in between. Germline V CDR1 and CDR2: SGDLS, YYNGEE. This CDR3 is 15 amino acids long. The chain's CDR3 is CASSVGQASSYEQYF. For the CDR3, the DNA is TGTGCCAGCAGCGTAGGGCAGGCCTCCTCCTACGAGCAGTACTTC.

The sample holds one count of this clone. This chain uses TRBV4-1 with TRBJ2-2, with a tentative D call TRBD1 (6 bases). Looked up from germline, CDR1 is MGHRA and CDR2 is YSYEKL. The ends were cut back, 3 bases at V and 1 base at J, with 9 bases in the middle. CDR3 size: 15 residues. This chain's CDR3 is CASSHADRNTGELFF. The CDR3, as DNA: TGCGCCAGCAGCCATGCGGACAGGAACACCGGGGAGCTGTTTTTT.

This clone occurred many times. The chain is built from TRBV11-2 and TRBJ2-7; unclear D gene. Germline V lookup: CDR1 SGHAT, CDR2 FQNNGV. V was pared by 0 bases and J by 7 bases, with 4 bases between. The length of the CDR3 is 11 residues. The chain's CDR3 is CASSLEGEQYF. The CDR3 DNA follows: TGTGCCAGCAGCTTAGAGGGGGAGCAGTACTTC.

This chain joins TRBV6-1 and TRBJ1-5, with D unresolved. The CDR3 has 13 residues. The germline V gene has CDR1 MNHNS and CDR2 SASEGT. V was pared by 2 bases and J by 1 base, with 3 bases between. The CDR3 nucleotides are TGTGCCAGCAGTGAACTGAGCAATCAGCCCCAGCATTTT. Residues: CASSELSNQPQHF.

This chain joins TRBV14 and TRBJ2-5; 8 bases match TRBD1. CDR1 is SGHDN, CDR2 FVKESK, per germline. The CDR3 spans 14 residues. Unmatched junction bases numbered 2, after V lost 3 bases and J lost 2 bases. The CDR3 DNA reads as TGTGCCAGCAGCCAGGACAGGGTTCAAGAGACCCAGTACTTC. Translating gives CASSQDRVQETQYF.

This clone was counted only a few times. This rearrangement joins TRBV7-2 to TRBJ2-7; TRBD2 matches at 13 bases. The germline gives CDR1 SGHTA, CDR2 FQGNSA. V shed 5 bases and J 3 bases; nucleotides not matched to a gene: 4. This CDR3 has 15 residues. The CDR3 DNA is TGTGCCAGCAGCCCCCGGACTAGCGGGAGCTACGAGCAGTACTTC. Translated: CASSPRTSGSYEQYF.

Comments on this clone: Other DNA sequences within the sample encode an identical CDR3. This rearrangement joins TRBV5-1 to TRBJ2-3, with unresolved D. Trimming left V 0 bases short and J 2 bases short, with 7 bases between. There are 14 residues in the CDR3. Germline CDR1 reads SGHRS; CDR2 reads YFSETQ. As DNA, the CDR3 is TGCGCCAGCAGCTTGGGGGAACCCACAGATACGCAGTATTTT. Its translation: CASSLGEPTDTQYF.

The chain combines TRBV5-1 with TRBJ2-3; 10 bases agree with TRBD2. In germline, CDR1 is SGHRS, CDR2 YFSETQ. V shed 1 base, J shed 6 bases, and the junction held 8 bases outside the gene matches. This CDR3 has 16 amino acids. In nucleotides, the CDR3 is TGCGCCAGCAGCTTGCGTCTAGCGGGGGTCGGGGATACGCAGTATTTT. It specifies CASSLRLAGVGDTQYF.

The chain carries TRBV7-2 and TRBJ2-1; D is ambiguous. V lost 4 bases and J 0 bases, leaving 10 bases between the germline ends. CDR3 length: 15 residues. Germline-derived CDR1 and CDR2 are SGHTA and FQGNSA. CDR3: CASSSRPFSYNEQFF. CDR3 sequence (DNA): TGTGCCAGCAGCTCTCGACCGTTCTCCTACAATGAGCAGTTCTTC.

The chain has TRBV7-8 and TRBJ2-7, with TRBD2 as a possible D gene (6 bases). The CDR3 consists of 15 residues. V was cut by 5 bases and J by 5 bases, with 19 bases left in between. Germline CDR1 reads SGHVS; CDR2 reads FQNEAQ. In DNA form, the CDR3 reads TGTGCCAGCAGCCCCTACGGTAGGCGGGAAAACGAGCAGTACTTC. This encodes CASSPYGRRENEQYF.

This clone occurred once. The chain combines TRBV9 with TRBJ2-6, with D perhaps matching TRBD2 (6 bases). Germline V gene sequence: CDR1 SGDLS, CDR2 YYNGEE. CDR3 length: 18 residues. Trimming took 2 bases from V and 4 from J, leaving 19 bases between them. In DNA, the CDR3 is TGTGCCAGCAGCGTGGGGCTCGGGACGGGGGTCGGGGCCAACGTCCTGACTTTC. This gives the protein CASSVGLGTGVGANVLTF.